The rows below give T cell receptor beta chains drawn from one sample of a study of identical twins. TCRdb re-analysed the 5' RACE reads in MiXCR, keeping a single row per CDR3 protein. This sample has 650,000 to 750,000 distinct CDR3 sequences, with over 20% found just once. These data were likewise used in another study, on T cells expressing NK-cell markers.

Sequencing used PBMCs. The receptors were sampled from a woman between 18 and 29 years old in good health. CDR3s include the opening cysteine and the closing phenylalanine or tryptophan. Each record gives: V gene, clone size, D gene, J gene, CDR3 DNA, CDR3 protein. A D gene is named only where the DNA matches it firmly. A clone size is listed for some rows: how often the clone was seen (once, few, many), or a class if it is expanded.

V gene: TRBV6-1; clone size: .; D gene: TRBD1; J gene: TRBJ1-4; CDR3 DNA: TGTGCCAGCACACCCAGGGGGTTACGTGATGAAAAACTGTTTTTT; CDR3 protein: CASTPRGLRDEKLFF
V gene: TRBV5-1; clone size: few; D gene: .; J gene: TRBJ2-1; CDR3 DNA: TGCGCCAGCAGCTTGCTATGGGAGCAGTTCTTC; CDR3 protein: CASSLLWEQFF
V gene: TRBV3-1; clone size: .; D gene: .; J gene: TRBJ2-2; CDR3 DNA: TGTGCCAGCAGCCAAGTAGGGTGGCAGCTCGCGGCCGGGGAGCTGTTTTTT; CDR3 protein: CASSQVGWQLAAGELFF
V gene: TRBV29-1; clone size: .; D gene: .; J gene: TRBJ2-7; CDR3 DNA: TGCAGCGTTGGGCAGTTTTCCTACGAGCAGTACTTC; CDR3 protein: CSVGQFSYEQYF
V gene: TRBV5-6; clone size: .; D gene: .; J gene: TRBJ1-1; CDR3 DNA: TGTGCCAGCAGCTTGGAAAATAGGCGGCTGAACACTGAAGCTTTCTTT; CDR3 protein: CASSLENRRLNTEAFF
V gene: TRBV10-3; clone size: .; D gene: .; J gene: TRBJ2-1; CDR3 DNA: TGTGCCATCAGCCCGGACAGAGTAATTGGGCAGTTCTTC; CDR3 protein: CAISPDRVIGQFF
V gene: TRBV30; clone size: .; D gene: TRBD2; J gene: TRBJ2-1; CDR3 DNA: TGTGCCTGGAATCGCGATAGCGGGGGCAATGAGCAGTTCTTC; CDR3 protein: CAWNRDSGGNEQFF
V gene: TRBV7-9; clone size: .; D gene: TRBD2; J gene: TRBJ2-7; CDR3 DNA: TGTGCCAGCAGCCCTTCGGGGCTAGCGGGGGGATACGAGCAGTACTTC; CDR3 protein: CASSPSGLAGGYEQYF
V gene: TRBV6-1; clone size: .; D gene: TRBD2; J gene: TRBJ2-1; CDR3 DNA: TGTGCCGGGGGGGAAGGCCCCCTCGGCGATGAGCAGTTCTTC; CDR3 protein: CAGGEGPLGDEQFF
V gene: TRBV27; clone size: .; D gene: TRBD1; J gene: TRBJ2-6; CDR3 DNA: TGTGCCAGCAGTCCCCGACAGGGCTATTCCTCCTACTCTGGGGCCAACGTCCTGACTTTC; CDR3 protein: CASSPRQGYSSYSGANVLTF
V gene: TRBV6-6; clone size: few; D gene: .; J gene: TRBJ1-1; CDR3 DNA: TGTGCCAGCAGTTACACCTCAGGGTTAACGAACACTGAAGCTTTCTTT; CDR3 protein: CASSYTSGLTNTEAFF
V gene: TRBV12-3/TRBV12-4; clone size: many; D gene: TRBD1; J gene: TRBJ2-3; CDR3 DNA: TGTGCCAGCAGTTTACCGCGACAGGGGGCAGGAGATACGCAGTATTTT; CDR3 protein: CASSLPRQGAGDTQYF
V gene: TRBV6-1; clone size: many; D gene: TRBD2; J gene: TRBJ2-1; CDR3 DNA: TGTGCCAGCACGATCGGGACTAGCGGCAACAATGAGCAGTTCTTC; CDR3 protein: CASTIGTSGNNEQFF
V gene: TRBV3-1; clone size: .; D gene: .; J gene: TRBJ2-6; CDR3 DNA: TGTGCCAGCAGCCAAGTATCTGGGGCCAACGTCCTGACTTTC; CDR3 protein: CASSQVSGANVLTF
V gene: TRBV29-1; clone size: .; D gene: TRBD2; J gene: TRBJ2-3; CDR3 DNA: TGCAGCGCCTACGCTCCGCGGGAGGTCACAGATACGCAGTATTTT; CDR3 protein: CSAYAPREVTDTQYF
V gene: TRBV9; clone size: .; D gene: TRBD2; J gene: TRBJ2-5; CDR3 DNA: TGTGCCAGCAGCCCAGGACTAGCGGGGGGCTGGGAGACCCAGTACTTC; CDR3 protein: CASSPGLAGGWETQYF
V gene: TRBV20-1; clone size: .; D gene: .; J gene: TRBJ2-5; CDR3 DNA: TGCAGTGCTAGAGTCCCCCGGGGACGTCAAGAGACCCAGTACTTC; CDR3 protein: CSARVPRGRQETQYF
V gene: TRBV29-1; clone size: many; D gene: .; J gene: TRBJ2-1; CDR3 DNA: TGCAGCTGGAGTAGGTTCGATGAGCAGTTCTTC; CDR3 protein: CSWSRFDEQFF
V gene: TRBV12-3/TRBV12-4; clone size: .; D gene: TRBD1; J gene: TRBJ1-2; CDR3 DNA: TGTGCCAGCAGTTTGGGACAGGTCCTGGGCTATGGCTACACCTTC; CDR3 protein: CASSLGQVLGYGYTF
V gene: TRBV27; clone size: .; D gene: .; J gene: TRBJ2-3; CDR3 DNA: TGTGCCAGCAGTCCCTTAGCCGTGCGGGCAGATACGCAGTATTTT; CDR3 protein: CASSPLAVRADTQYF
V gene: TRBV20-1; clone size: .; D gene: .; J gene: TRBJ1-2; CDR3 DNA: TGCAGTGCTAACGTTGACGGTTCTAACTATGGCTACACCTTC; CDR3 protein: CSANVDGSNYGYTF
V gene: TRBV20-1; clone size: .; D gene: .; J gene: TRBJ2-4; CDR3 DNA: TGCAGTGCTTGTCCGGCCCCCCTAGCCAAAAACATTCAGTACTTC; CDR3 protein: CSACPAPLAKNIQYF
V gene: TRBV7-2; clone size: few; D gene: .; J gene: TRBJ1-2; CDR3 DNA: TGTGCCAGCAGCCCCCCCAGGGGAAGGCTCGGCTACACCTTC; CDR3 protein: CASSPPRGRLGYTF
V gene: TRBV5-1; clone size: .; D gene: .; J gene: TRBJ2-2; CDR3 DNA: TGCGCCAGCAGTTTAACCGGGATTACGAACACCGGGGAGCTGTTTTTT; CDR3 protein: CASSLTGITNTGELFF
V gene: TRBV20-1; clone size: few; D gene: TRBD2; J gene: TRBJ2-1; CDR3 DNA: TGCAGTGCTAGGACCTCTAGCGGGGGGGACAATGAGCAGTTCTTC; CDR3 protein: CSARTSSGGDNEQFF
V gene: TRBV10-3; clone size: many; D gene: TRBD2; J gene: TRBJ2-7; CDR3 DNA: TGTGCCATCTCACTAGCGGGGTACGAGCAGTACTTC; CDR3 protein: CAISLAGYEQYF
V gene: TRBV3-1; clone size: .; D gene: .; J gene: TRBJ2-4; CDR3 DNA: TGTGCCAGCAGCCACCCTTGGGGGACCCAAGCCAAAAACATTCAGTACTTC; CDR3 protein: CASSHPWGTQAKNIQYF
V gene: TRBV6-2/TRBV6-3; clone size: .; D gene: TRBD1; J gene: TRBJ2-7; CDR3 DNA: TGTGCCAGCAGTTTGACAGGGGCGACGCACGAGCAGTACTTC; CDR3 protein: CASSLTGATHEQYF
V gene: TRBV5-1; clone size: .; D gene: .; J gene: TRBJ2-5; CDR3 DNA: TGCGCCAGCAGCTTGGCCGGGATCGGGCGGCAGGAGACCCAGTACTTC; CDR3 protein: CASSLAGIGRQETQYF
V gene: TRBV20-1; clone size: .; D gene: .; J gene: TRBJ1-2; CDR3 DNA: TGCAGTGCTAGTCTTCAGGGGAGAGGCTACACCTTC; CDR3 protein: CSASLQGRGYTF
V gene: TRBV20-1; clone size: many; D gene: .; J gene: TRBJ1-5; CDR3 DNA: TGCAGTGCTCTAGAGGGTGGGCAGCCCCAGCATTTT; CDR3 protein: CSALEGGQPQHF
V gene: TRBV11-2; clone size: .; D gene: .; J gene: TRBJ2-5; CDR3 DNA: TGTGCCAGCAGCTTAGTCCCGGGACTCCTCCCCGCGGAGACCCAGTACTTC; CDR3 protein: CASSLVPGLLPAETQYF
V gene: TRBV20-1; clone size: few; D gene: TRBD2; J gene: TRBJ2-1; CDR3 DNA: TGCAGTGCTTACCTAGCGGGAGGGCTCAATGAGCAGTTCTTC; CDR3 protein: CSAYLAGGLNEQFF
V gene: TRBV7-9; clone size: .; D gene: .; J gene: TRBJ2-4; CDR3 DNA: TGTGCCAGCAGCTTTGGCAGCGAGAAAAACATTCAGTACTTC; CDR3 protein: CASSFGSEKNIQYF
V gene: TRBV20-1; clone size: few; D gene: .; J gene: TRBJ2-3; CDR3 DNA: TGCAGTGCTGAACTCCCCAGTTTCACAGATACGCAGTATTTT; CDR3 protein: CSAELPSFTDTQYF
V gene: TRBV20-1; clone size: .; D gene: .; J gene: TRBJ2-3; CDR3 DNA: TGCAGTGCTAGAGATTGGGATACAGATACGCAGTATTTT; CDR3 protein: CSARDWDTDTQYF
V gene: TRBV12-3/TRBV12-4; clone size: .; D gene: TRBD2; J gene: TRBJ2-1; CDR3 DNA: TGTGCCAGCTCACACCAGGGGCGGGAGGATGAGCAGTTCTTC; CDR3 protein: CASSHQGREDEQFF
V gene: TRBV6-1; clone size: .; D gene: TRBD1; J gene: TRBJ1-2; CDR3 DNA: TGTGCCCCCCGGGACAGCCAACACGATCTAAGGGATGGCTACACCTTC; CDR3 protein: CAPRDSQHDLRDGYTF
V gene: TRBV20-1; clone size: .; D gene: .; J gene: TRBJ1-1; CDR3 DNA: TGCAGTGCTAGAAAGACGGGTGAAGCTTTCTTT; CDR3 protein: CSARKTGEAFF
V gene: TRBV27; clone size: few; D gene: .; J gene: TRBJ2-6; CDR3 DNA: TGTGCCGCGAGAGGAACTGGGGCCAACGTCCTGACTTTC; CDR3 protein: CAARGTGANVLTF